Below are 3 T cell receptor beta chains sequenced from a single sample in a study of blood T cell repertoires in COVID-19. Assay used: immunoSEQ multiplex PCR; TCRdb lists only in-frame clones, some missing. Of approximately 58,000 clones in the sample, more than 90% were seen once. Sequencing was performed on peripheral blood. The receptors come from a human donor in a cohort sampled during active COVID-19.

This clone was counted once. The CDR3 nucleotides read TGTGCCACCACCAATGACAACGGTCTGAGAGAGCAGTACGTC. Translating gives CATTNDNGLREQYV. The rearrangement links TRBV24-1 to TRBJ2-7; D gene uncertain. CDR3 length equals 14 residues. Trimming shortened V by 8 bases and J by 7 bases, and 20 bases separated the two germline ends. The germline CDR1 and CDR2 sequences are KGHDR and SFDVKD.

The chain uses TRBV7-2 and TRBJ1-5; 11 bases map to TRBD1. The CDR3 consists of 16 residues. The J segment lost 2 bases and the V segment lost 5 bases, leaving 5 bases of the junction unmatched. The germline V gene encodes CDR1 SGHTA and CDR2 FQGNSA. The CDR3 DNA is TGTGCCAGCAGCCCCGGGACAGGGGGAGGCAATCAGCCCCAGCATTTT. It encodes CASSPGTGGGNQPQHF. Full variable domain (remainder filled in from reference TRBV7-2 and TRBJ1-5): GAGVSQSPSNKVTEKGKDVELRCDPISGHTALYWYRQSLGQGLEFLIYFQGNSAPDKSGLPSDRFSAERTGGSVSTLTIQRTQQEDSAVYLCASSPGTGGGNQPQHFGDGTRLSIL.

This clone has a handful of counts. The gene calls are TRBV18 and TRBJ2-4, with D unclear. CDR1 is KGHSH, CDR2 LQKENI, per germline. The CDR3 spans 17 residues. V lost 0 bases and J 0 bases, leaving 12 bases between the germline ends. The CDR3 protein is CASSPPADTSAKNIQYF. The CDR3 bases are TGTGCCAGCTCACCACCGGCAGATACATCAGCCAAAAACATTCAGTACTTC.